This TCR beta chain originates from a study of early T cells in non-severe SARS-CoV-2 infection. This CDR3 is built from 14 residues. Per germline, CDR1 SEHNR and CDR2 FQNEAQ (reference sequence). The trim removed 4 bases at V and 9 bases at J, leaving 8 bases unmatched. This clonotype is labeled medium-sized. TCRdb independently ran MiXCR on the 5' RACE reads; one entry per CDR3 protein. This sample has about 20,000 distinct CDR3 sequences, with around 4.8% found just once. This sequence was found in an adult who was a healthcare worker with PCR-confirmed SARS-CoV-2 infection or an uninfected control (not recorded which). Source material: whole blood. This chain joins TRBV7-9 and TRBJ2-5, with 10 bases that match TRBD2. DNA of the CDR3: TGTGCCAGCAGCTCCAACTTAGCGGGAGGCGCCCAGTACTTC. Its translation is CASSSNLAGGAQYF.